Detailed here is one T cell receptor beta chain. Its antigen is currently not known. No quality values exist for individual bases; no much larger clone is one base distant. The V and J ends are trimmed by 5 bases and 3 bases, leaving 14 bases between them. Taken from the germline V gene, the CDR1 and CDR2 loops are SQVTM and ANQGSEA. Taken from cysteine to phenylalanine, the CDR3 has 13 residues. Of the read, only the CDR3 DNA is kept; its 39 bases are in frame from base 1. The sample is drawn from a study of cytomegalovirus exposure and HLA in healthy donors (dated by TCRdb to 2016 to 2017). Looking at the study overall: An earlier analysis of 587 of the donors reported approximately 260 Gb of sequence data and 95 million to 130 million unique TCR beta sequences obtained from approximately 180 million T cells. An early release covering around 630 HLA-typed donors comprised about 300 gigabases of sequencing data and some 79 million unique TCR sequences. Among the roughly 400 genotyped donors, under 90% belonged to the genetic ancestry cluster associated with self-reported Caucasian donors. The study was designed to test whether signatures of past pathogen exposure could be identified by cataloging public T cell receptors. The T cell repertoires of several hundred subjects were profiled by immunosequencing and related to cytomegalovirus serostatus. A separate validation cohort of approximately 120 different subjects was used in addition to the roughly 670-subject first cohort. The study combined high-throughput TCR immunosequencing, statistical association of individual TCRs with disease status, and machine learning to predict cytomegalovirus infection status. A later analysis re-analyzed previously published TCR beta repertoires from roughly 630 donors and added high-resolution HLA genotyping to study TCR occurrence patterns. In the later analysis, no new phenotypic data were used to find candidate immune exposures; instead, reliance was placed on TCR beta sequences and their occurrence across donors. An earlier analysis of approximately 630 of the donors applied high-throughput TCR beta sequencing to assess whether each TCR beta V gene segment acted as functional or pseudogenic. Donor age, sex, ethnicity and CMV serostatus were compiled together with the repertoire data. A later genetic analysis took genome-wide SNP genotypes for about 65% of the 666 donors and used that subset as a discovery cohort. All discovery cohort repertoires had been generated on a single sequencing platform. Class I and class II HLA loci were covered by the typing at four-digit resolution. The number of donors typed differed by locus, with about 629-630 for A, B, C, DRB1 and DQB1, roughly 550 for DQA1, under 610 for DPA1, and some 440 for DPB1. A handful of DR-DQ haplotypes were handled as single units for association and clustering because linkage in the cohort was strong. On average, around 240,000 unique TCR beta nucleotide sequences were sequenced per donor among about 400 genotyped donors of the cohort, with 15% to 20% of those sequences being non-productive. Summary of the overall study and its limitations: In a later analysis, most CMV-associated TCR beta chains were found to appear HLA-restricted, with HLA associations seemingly driven largely by CMV exposure. Because counts were too low, seventeen rarely observed V segments, including chromosome 9 orphons, were left out of the earlier analysis of a few hundred of the donors. A later analysis associated some 17,000 TCR beta sequences with specific HLA alleles at a false discovery rate of 0.05. The only immune exposure information available for the cohort was CMV serostatus. When HLA alleles, especially DR and DQ, strongly co-occurred, attributing TCR associations to individual alleles was difficult. In a later analysis, HLA-associated TCR beta chains were found to be more clonally expanded and to have lower generation probabilities than equally common non-associated chains. In both the original and validation cohorts, the classifier was reported to diagnose cytomegalovirus status with high specificity and sensitivity. The cohort was sequenced for TCR beta chains only, and without alpha or paired-chain data the features that could be detected were limited. According to the authors, the approach could potentially be generalized to other disease states and immunological phenotypes. HLA typing was unavailable for some donors at each locus, so association tests used only the typed subset. In an earlier analysis of about 540 of the donors, most TCR beta V segments were observed in productive rearrangements about 87% or about 30% of the time, broadly matching IMGT annotations. Some IMGT-functional V segments, including TRBV6-2 and TRBV6-3, could not be distinguished by the 87-base-pair reads and were therefore excluded. A total of 164 TCR beta chains were listed by the study as associated with cytomegalovirus. V-gene and J-gene trimming of TCR beta chains was associated with a missense DCLRE1C variant in a later genetic analysis, and the association was replicated in an independent cohort. Several of the top co-occurrence clusters appeared to be linked to parvovirus B19, influenza, CMV and Epstein-Barr virus, according to a later analysis. A few of the identified cytomegalovirus-associated TCR beta chains were confirmed in vitro to be specific for cytomegalovirus antigens. A further reported finding was that TCR beta sequences accurately predicted the HLA-A and HLA-B alleles for most subjects in the first cohort. A later genetic analysis reported fewer N-insertions in productive TCRs among donors in an Asian-associated ancestry cluster than the roughly 620-donor mean. According to a later analysis, TCR association rates differed among HLA loci, with DRB1 alleles showing the most associated TCRs and HLA-C alleles showing the fewest. Linkage disequilibrium might explain the correlated functional status among segregating V segments, but an unknown experimental factor could not be excluded. Roughly uniform sequencing depth across donors was assumed in presence/absence analyses, although this assumption may not hold. A cluster of highly shared sequence variants was judged likely to represent a technical artifact of the sequencing pipeline. While some public TCRs were present in many individuals, most TCR sequences turned up only very rarely across donors.

The library was obtained by the immunoSEQ multiplex PCR assay. A mixture of 60 forward primers for TCR Vbeta segments and 13 reverse primers for TCR Jbeta segments was used in the multiplex PCR. A multiplex PCR assay on genomic DNA amplified the CDR3 region of rearranged TCR beta genes. The Illumina HiSeq System was used to sequence the amplified TCR beta libraries as 87-base-pair reads. For the original study's pipeline: A later analysis counted approximately 74 million unique TCR beta chains across the 650 to 800 repertoires, and about 10 million of these chains were shared by at least two donors. To remove PCR and sequencing errors, raw reads were error-corrected and collapsed into unique sequences using a nearest-neighbor algorithm that merged closely related sequences. CDR3 sequences were aligned to IMGT reference sequences to assign V, D and J gene segments. For a sequence to be retained, a match of at least six nucleotides to both a V gene segment and a J gene segment was required. Rearrangements were called productive when the CDR3 lacked stop codons and stayed in frame with V and J; all others were non-productive. CDR3 was defined by IMGT convention, running from the second conserved V-encoded cysteine to the conserved J-encoded phenylalanine. The earlier analysis of 587 of the donors excluded any sequence lacking an unambiguous match to a single V gene segment. An earlier analysis of 500 to 700 of the donors classified V segments as functional when productive rearrangements were above 56.7% and as segregating when the standard deviation between donors was above 5%. A statistical classification framework was built for diagnosing cytomegalovirus status from the catalog of TCR beta chain sequences. V and J gene assignment, in a later analysis, came from comparing TCR nucleotide sequences with IMGT/GENE-DB human TR gene sequences. A later analysis assigned CDR3 sequences and most-parsimonious VDJ recombination scenarios with the TCRdist pipeline. In a later analysis, every TCR beta chain was defined by the combination of its CDR3 amino acid sequence and its V-gene family, and reads without a unique V-gene family were dropped. As a way to deal with suspected cross-contamination and a sequencing artifact, a later analysis dropped 450 to 700 nucleotide sequences that were highly shared and had low generation probability. In a later analysis, a clonal expansion index for each public chain was calculated from normalized within-repertoire ranks of inferred template counts. Generation probabilities in a later analysis came from a VDJ recombination model fitted to out-of-frame rearrangements, and those results were checked against IGoR. A later analysis scored TCR-TCR, TCR-HLA and TCR-CMV co-occurrence with hypergeometric tests, applying a repertoire-size bias correction to TCR pairs. False discovery rates were estimated in a later analysis by permuting HLA or CMV assignments 20 times. A later analysis grouped co-occurring TCRs with DBSCAN, adding TCRdist sequence similarity when clustering within HLA-allele-positive subsets. Co-occurrence clustering excluded repertoires with fewer than 30,000 or more than 120,000 public chains, plus five with anomalous nucleotide sharing. Sourced from immuneACCESS, this table was stored by TCRdb with only in-frame sequences that have V and J called. A share of the clones is absent; for the studies checked, an unresolved V gene accounts for under half, and the remainder has no known explanation. The V and J calls and clone size come from that table; D and trimming were worked out from the DNA. In this sample the table shows 150,000 to 200,000 clones, roughly 75% of which occur a single time. The ten largest clones add up to approximately 10% of the sample.

In total, 600 or so healthy bone marrow donors made up the cohort. All cohort members were sampled while nominally healthy, although unrecorded immune exposures were likely present. The donor was CMV seropositive and belonged to the group of about 290 seropositive cohort members. A peripheral blood sample was collected from each donor, and TCR beta sequencing was performed on peripheral blood mononuclear cells. The Qiagen DNeasy Blood Extraction Kit was used to extract genomic DNA from the blood cell samples. The TCR comes from a man between 18 and 35 years old in good health and CMV-seropositive. The rearrangement combines TRBV29-1 with TRBJ2-7; the D segment could be TRBD1, given 6 matching bases. What was sequenced was PBMCs. The DNA reads as follows: TGCAGCGTTAGACAGGCCGGAGGCTACGAGCAGTACTTC. Its protein product is CSVRQAGGYEQYF.